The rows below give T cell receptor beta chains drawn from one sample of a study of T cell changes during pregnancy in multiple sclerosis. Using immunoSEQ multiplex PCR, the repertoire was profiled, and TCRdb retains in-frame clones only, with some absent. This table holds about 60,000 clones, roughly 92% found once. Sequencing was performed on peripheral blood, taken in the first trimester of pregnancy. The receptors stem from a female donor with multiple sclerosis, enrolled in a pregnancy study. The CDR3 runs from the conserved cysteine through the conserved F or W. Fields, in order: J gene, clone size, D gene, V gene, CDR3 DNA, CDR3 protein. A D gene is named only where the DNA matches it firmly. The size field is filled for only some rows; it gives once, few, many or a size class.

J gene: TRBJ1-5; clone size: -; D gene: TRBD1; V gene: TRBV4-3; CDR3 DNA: TGCGCCAGCAGCCAAGAATACAGGGGTTACCAGCCCCAGCATTTT; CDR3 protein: CASSQEYRGYQPQHF
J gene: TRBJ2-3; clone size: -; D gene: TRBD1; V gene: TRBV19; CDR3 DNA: TGTGCCAGTAGTAAGGGGACAGGTAGGACAGATACGCAGTATTTT; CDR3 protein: CASSKGTGRTDTQYF
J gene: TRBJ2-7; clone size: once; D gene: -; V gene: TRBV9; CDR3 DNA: TGTGCCAGCAGCGTATCCCGTTCAGGGATCGCCGAGCAGTACTTC; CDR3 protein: CASSVSRSGIAEQYF
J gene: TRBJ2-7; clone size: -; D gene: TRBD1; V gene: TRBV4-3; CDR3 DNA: TGCGCCAGCAGCCAAGATCTACAGGGGGCTCTAGGCGAGCAGTACTTC; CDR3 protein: CASSQDLQGALGEQYF
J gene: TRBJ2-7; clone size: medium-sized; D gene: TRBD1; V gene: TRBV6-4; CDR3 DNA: TGTGCCAGCAGTGACTCGGACAGGGGCGAGCAGTACTTC; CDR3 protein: CASSDSDRGEQYF
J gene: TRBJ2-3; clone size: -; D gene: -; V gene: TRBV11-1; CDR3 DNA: TGTGCCAGCAGCTCCTGGACAGTAACAGATACGCAGTATTTT; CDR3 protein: CASSSWTVTDTQYF
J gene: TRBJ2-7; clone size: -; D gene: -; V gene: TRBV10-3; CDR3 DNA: TGTGCCACGAAAAACAGATACGAGCAGTACTTC; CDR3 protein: CATKNRYEQYF
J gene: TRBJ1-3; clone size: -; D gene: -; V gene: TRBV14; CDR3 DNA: TGTGCCAGCAGCCAACGACTCTCTGGAAACACCATATATTTT; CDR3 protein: CASSQRLSGNTIYF
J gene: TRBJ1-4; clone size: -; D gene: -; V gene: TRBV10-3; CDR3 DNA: TGTGCCATCAGTGGGGCGGGGGATGGGCAAAAACTGTTTTTT; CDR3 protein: CAISGAGDGQKLFF
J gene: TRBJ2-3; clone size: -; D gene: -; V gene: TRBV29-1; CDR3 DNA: TGCAGCATATTCCAGGGGGATACGCAGTATTTT; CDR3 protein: CSIFQGDTQYF
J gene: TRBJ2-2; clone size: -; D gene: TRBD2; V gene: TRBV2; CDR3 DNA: TGTGCCAGCAGTGAGGTGGCTAGCGGCAACACCGGGGAGCTGTTTTTT; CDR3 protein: CASSEVASGNTGELFF
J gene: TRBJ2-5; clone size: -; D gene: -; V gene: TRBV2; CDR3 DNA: TGTGCCAGCAGTGCCGGGATTTACCAAGAGACCCAGTACTTC; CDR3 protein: CASSAGIYQETQYF
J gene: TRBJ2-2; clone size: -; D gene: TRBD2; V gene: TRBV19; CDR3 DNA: TGTGCCAGTAGTATCGGGTGGGGGGGAACCGGGGAGCTGTTTTTT; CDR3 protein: CASSIGWGGTGELFF
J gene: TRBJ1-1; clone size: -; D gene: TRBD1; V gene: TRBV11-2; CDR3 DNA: TGTGCCAGCAGCCACCGACAGGGGCGGGACACTGAAGCTTTCTTT; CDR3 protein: CASSHRQGRDTEAFF
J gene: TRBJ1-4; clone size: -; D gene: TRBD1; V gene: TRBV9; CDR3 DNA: TGTGCCAGCGGGGACAGTATTAATGAAAAACTGTTTTTT; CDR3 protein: CASGDSINEKLFF
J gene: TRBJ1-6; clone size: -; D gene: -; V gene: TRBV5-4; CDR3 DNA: TGTGCCAGCAGGTTCTCCCAGGGATATAATTCACCCCTCCACTTT; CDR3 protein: CASRFSQGYNSPLHF
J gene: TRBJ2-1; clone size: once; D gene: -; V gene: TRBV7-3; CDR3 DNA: TGTGCCAGCAGCTTGACCCCCGGGGTTGAGCAGTTCTTC; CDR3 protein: CASSLTPGVEQFF
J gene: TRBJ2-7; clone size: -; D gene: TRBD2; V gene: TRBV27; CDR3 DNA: TGTGCCAGCAGTTTGAGCGGGGTAGCCTACGAGCAGTACTTC; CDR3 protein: CASSLSGVAYEQYF
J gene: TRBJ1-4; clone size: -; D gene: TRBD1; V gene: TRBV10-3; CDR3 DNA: TGTGCCATCAGTGGCGGGACAGGGGTCACTAATGAAAAACTGTTTTTT; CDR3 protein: CAISGGTGVTNEKLFF
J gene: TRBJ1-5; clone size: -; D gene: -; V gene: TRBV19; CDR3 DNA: TGTGCCAGTAGTATTACAGGGTTCAATCAGCCCCAGCATTTT; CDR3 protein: CASSITGFNQPQHF
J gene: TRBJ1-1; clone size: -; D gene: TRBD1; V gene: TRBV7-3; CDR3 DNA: TGTGCCAGCAGCCTCGGACAGGGGGCGGCTTTCTTT; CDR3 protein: CASSLGQGAAFF
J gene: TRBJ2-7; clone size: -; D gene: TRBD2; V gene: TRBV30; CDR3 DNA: TGTGCCTTAACACTAGCGGGGAGCTCCTACGAGCAGTACTTC; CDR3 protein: CALTLAGSSYEQYF
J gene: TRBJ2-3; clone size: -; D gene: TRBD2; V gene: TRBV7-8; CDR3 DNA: TGTGCCAGCAGCCCATACACTAGCGGGGGGGCTGTAGATACGCAGTATTTT; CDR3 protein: CASSPYTSGGAVDTQYF
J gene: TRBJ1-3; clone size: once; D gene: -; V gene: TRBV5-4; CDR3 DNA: TGTGCCAGCAGCTCGAGCTCTGGAAACACCATATATTTT; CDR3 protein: CASSSSSGNTIYF
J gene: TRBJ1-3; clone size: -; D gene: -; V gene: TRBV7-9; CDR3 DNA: TGTGCCAGCAGGCAGGAATACTCTGGAAACACCATATATTTT; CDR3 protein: CASRQEYSGNTIYF
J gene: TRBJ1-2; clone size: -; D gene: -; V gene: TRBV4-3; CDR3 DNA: TGCGCCAGCAGCCAAGATGTGGGGGCTGGCTATGGCTACACCTTC; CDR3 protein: CASSQDVGAGYGYTF
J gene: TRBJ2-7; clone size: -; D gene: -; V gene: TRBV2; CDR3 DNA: TGTGCCAGCAGTCAAAGGCGGGACTACGAGCAGTACTTC; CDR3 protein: CASSQRRDYEQYF
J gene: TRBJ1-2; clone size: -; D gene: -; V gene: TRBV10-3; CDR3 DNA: TGTGCCATCAGTGAGGACAGGTCAAACAATTTGAACTATGGCTACACCTTC; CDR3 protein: CAISEDRSNNLNYGYTF
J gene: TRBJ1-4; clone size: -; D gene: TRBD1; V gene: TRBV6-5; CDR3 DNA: TGTGCCAGCAGTTGGAGACAGGGCATTGAAAAACTGTTTTTT; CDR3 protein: CASSWRQGIEKLFF
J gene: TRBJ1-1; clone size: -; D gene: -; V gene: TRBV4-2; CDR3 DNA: TGTGCCAGCAGCCAAGATTCGGGGTTGAACACTGAAGCTTTCTTT; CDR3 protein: CASSQDSGLNTEAFF
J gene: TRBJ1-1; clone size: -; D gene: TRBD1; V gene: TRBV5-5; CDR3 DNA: TGTGCCAGCAGCCTCGACAGGGGGGACACTGAAGCTTTCTTT; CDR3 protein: CASSLDRGDTEAFF
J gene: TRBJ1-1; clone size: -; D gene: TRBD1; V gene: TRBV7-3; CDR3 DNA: TGTGCCAGCAGCTTAGGGGCAGGGGGCGCAGGCACTGAAGCTTTCTTT; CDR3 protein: CASSLGAGGAGTEAFF
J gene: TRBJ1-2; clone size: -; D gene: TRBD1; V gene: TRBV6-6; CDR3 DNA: TGTGCCAGCAGTGAGGACAGGGCACGGGACTATGGCTACACCTTC; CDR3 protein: CASSEDRARDYGYTF
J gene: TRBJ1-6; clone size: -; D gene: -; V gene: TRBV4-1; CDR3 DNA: TGCGCCAGCAGCCAAGATCATCGGGGGGCCGGAGGTTCATATAATTCACCCCTCCACTTT; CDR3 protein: CASSQDHRGAGGSYNSPLHF
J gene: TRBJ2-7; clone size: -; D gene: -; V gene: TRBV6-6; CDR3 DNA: TGTGCCAGCAGTTACTCGGACTCACAGCACTTC; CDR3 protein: CASSYSDSQHF
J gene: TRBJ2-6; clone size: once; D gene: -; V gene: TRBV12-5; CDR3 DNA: TGTGCTAGTGGTTTGGTACTGGGCAGGGGATCTGCTGGGGCCAACGTCCTGACTTTC; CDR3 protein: CASGLVLGRGSAGANVLTF
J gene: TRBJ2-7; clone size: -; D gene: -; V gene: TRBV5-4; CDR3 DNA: TGTGCCAGCAGCCCATCCGCCCAAACAGGGAACGAGCAGTACTTC; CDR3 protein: CASSPSAQTGNEQYF